This TCR beta chain is from a study of memory B cells and T cells in multiple sclerosis. Germline CDR1 is MNHNY and CDR2 is SVGAGI (reference sequence). V shed 5 bases and J shed 5 bases, with 6 bases lying between them. This CDR3 region has 11 residues. Whole-study results and caveats: Normalization was needed because clone-set size differences affected shared clonotype counts.

The assay was immunoSEQ multiplex PCR, and TCRdb's table has in-frame clones only and misses some. The sample carries some 7,900 clones, about 60% recorded once. A few counts support this clone. Its antigen is as yet unknown. The V gene is TRBV6-6, the J gene TRBJ1-2; D is unresolved. This TCR came from a human donor with multiple sclerosis. The sequencing input was memory (CD45RO+) CD8+ T cells from blood. The DNA for the CDR3 is TGTGCCAGCAGTCCCTCTTATGGCTACACCTTC. This encodes CASSPSYGYTF.